These 13 T cell receptor beta chains originate from one sample sequenced in a study of cytomegalovirus exposure and HLA in healthy donors (TCRdb year 2017). The protocol used for the library was the immunoSEQ multiplex PCR assay. TCRdb mirrors the immuneACCESS table, restricted to in-frame sequences. Some clones are absent from its copies; in checked studies, under half trace to an unresolved V gene, and the reason for the others is unknown. The sample includes roughly 62,000 clones, with roughly 90% observed a single time. Approximately 2% of the sample comes from the top ten. The material sequenced was PBMCs. These TCRs come from a woman in her twenties or thirties in good health and CMV-seronegative.

This rearrangement joins TRBV28 to TRBJ1-2; no clear D gene. Germline CDR1 is MDHEN and CDR2 is SYDVKM. This CDR3 spans 13 amino acids. V lost 5 bases and J lost 3, with 10 bases in between. CDR3 nucleotide sequence: TGTGCCAGCAGTGCCTTTCAGGACTATGGCTACACCTTC. Translated: CASSAFQDYGYTF.

The CDR3 coding sequence is TGCGCCAGCAGTGCCCACGAGTCCACAGATACGCAGTATTTT. This gives the protein CASSAHESTDTQYF. This chain joins TRBV10-1 and TRBJ2-3, with D unresolved. This CDR3 region has 14 residues. CDR1 and CDR2 from the germline V gene are WNHNN and SYGVQD (reference sequence). The V end lost 4 bases, the J end lost 2 bases, and 10 bases lay between the germline ends.

V and J are TRBV11-2 and TRBJ1-2, with D unclear. Germline V gives CDR1 SGHAT, CDR2 FQNNGV. Between the trimmed V and J ends, which lost 5 bases and 8 bases, there was a span of 15 bases. The CDR3 length is 13 residues. DNA of the CDR3: TGTGCCAGCAGCCCCACAGATGCCTTAGGCTACACCTTC. Protein sequence: CASSPTDALGYTF.

This chain joins TRBV5-4 and TRBJ1-2; D gene unclear. The CDR3 is 15 amino acids. The V gene's germline CDR1 is SGHNT and CDR2 YYREEE (reference sequence). V dropped 4 bases and J dropped 4 bases, with 17 bases sitting between them. CDR3 sequence: CASSPPTSQAYGYTF. CDR3 nucleotides: TGTGCCAGCAGCCCGCCGACATCTCAGGCCTATGGCTACACCTTC.

This clone has only one observation. The rearrangement uses TRBV7-9 and TRBJ1-1; 8 bases match TRBD1. The germline CDR1 and CDR2 sequences are SEHNR and FQNEAQ (reference sequence). The junction had 21 bases not matched to a gene; V was cut back by 4 bases and J by 8 bases. The CDR3 has 18 amino acids. The CDR3 DNA reads as TGTGCCAGCAGCTACCCCTCCGGACAGGGAGGGGATACAGCCGAAGCTTTCTTT. This codes for CASSYPSGQGGDTAEAFF. Using reference TRBV7-9 and TRBJ1-1 for the parts outside the CDR3, the full variable domain is DTGVSQNPRHKITKRGQNVTFRCDPISEHNRLYWYRQTLGQGPEFLTYFQNEAQLEKSRLLSDRFSAERPKGSFSTLEIQRTEQGDSAMYLCASSYPSGQGGDTAEAFFGQGTRLTVV.

This sequence joins TRBV7-9 and TRBJ1-1, with D perhaps TRBD1 (5 bases). Germline V gives CDR1 SEHNR, CDR2 FQNEAQ (reference sequence). The CDR3 is made up of 14 amino acids. V was clipped by 2 bases and J by 3 bases, with 10 bases between them. CDR3 sequence: CASSLFTTDTEAFF. Here the CDR3 DNA reads TGTGCCAGCAGCTTATTTACGACAGACACTGAAGCTTTCTTT.

The rearrangement links TRBV19 to TRBJ1-1; 8 bases agree with TRBD1. The CDR3 has 14 amino acids. Trimming at V came to 8 bases and at J to 4 bases, leaving 9 bases not matched to a gene. Germline values: CDR1 LNHDA, CDR2 SQIVND (reference sequence). CDR3 sequence (DNA): TGTGCCAGTGGCCAGGGGGCGCCGGTCACTGAAGCTTTCTTT. Amino acids: CASGQGAPVTEAFF.

This chain connects TRBV7-2 to TRBJ1-2, with 7 bases fitting TRBD1. Per germline, CDR1 SGHTA and CDR2 FQGNSA. CDR3 length: 13 amino acids. V lost 5 bases to trimming and J lost 7 bases; unmatched junction nucleotides: 7. The CDR3 DNA is TGTGCCAGCAGCGAACAGGGGTGGGGTGGCTACACCTTC. Translation: CASSEQGWGGYTF.

The V call is TRBV11-2, the J call TRBJ2-1; D might be TRBD1 (5 bases). This CDR3 has 14 amino acids. V was trimmed by 5 bases and J by 5 bases, leaving 13 bases between them. Germline V gene data show CDR1 as SGHAT and CDR2 as FQNNGV. This CDR3 reads CASSPSAGNNEQFF. The CDR3 region has the DNA TGTGCCAGCAGCCCCTCGGCAGGGAACAATGAGCAGTTCTTC.

The V call is TRBV7-9, the J call TRBJ1-5; 9 bases match TRBD1. Germline assignment: CDR1 SEHNR and CDR2 FQNEAQ (reference sequence). Unmatched junction bases numbered 8, after V lost 8 bases and J lost 3 bases. CDR3 size: 15 residues. CDR3 in DNA: TGTGCCAGCTATTTCGGGACAGGGCCCAATCAGCCCCAGCATTTT. Translated: CASYFGTGPNQPQHF. The full variable domain, in which reference TRBV7-9 and TRBJ1-5 provide the parts outside the CDR3, is DTGVSQNPRHKITKRGQNVTFRCDPISEHNRLYWYRQTLGQGPEFLTYFQNEAQLEKSRLLSDRFSAERPKGSFSTLEIQRTEQGDSAMYLCASYFGTGPNQPQHFGDGTRLSIL.

The chain employs TRBV7-9 and TRBJ2-5, with D perhaps TRBD1 (6 bases). CDR1 SEHNR and CDR2 FQNEAQ come from the germline V gene (reference sequence). The V and J ends lost 2 bases and 0 bases respectively, with 13 bases between them. The CDR3 runs 16 residues. The CDR3 loop reads CASSLIYRVDQETQYF. The DNA for the CDR3 is TGTGCCAGCAGCTTAATTTACAGGGTCGACCAAGAGACCCAGTACTTC.

V gene TRBV11-2 combines with J gene TRBJ2-1; 12 positions match TRBD2. Per the germline V gene, CDR1 is SGHAT and CDR2 is FQNNGV. The CDR3 covers 16 residues. V lost 6 bases to trimming and J lost 4 bases; unmatched junction nucleotides: 7. The CDR3 region has the DNA TGTGCCAGCAGTCTTACTAGCGGGGGGCTTTACAATGAGCAGTTCTTC. Translation: CASSLTSGGLYNEQFF.

The chain is built from TRBV6-5 and TRBJ2-3; 8 bases are shared with TRBD1. The CDR3 loop spans 14 amino acids. V dropped 0 bases and J dropped 4; count of bases not matched to a gene: 0. CDR1 and CDR2 (germline): MNHEY, SVGAGI. The CDR3 nucleotides are TGTGCCAGCAGTTACTCGACAGGGGCAGATACGCAGTATTTT. Translated, it gives CASSYSTGADTQYF.